The 3 T cell receptor beta chains reported below all come from one sample, sequenced in a study of spatial heterogeneity in lung cancer. Overall study findings and caveats: For expanded intratumoral alpha and beta TCRs, counts tracked tumor mutation counts.

No antigens are known for them. TCRdb itself ran the 5' RACE reads through MiXCR, one entry per CDR3 protein. The sample yields 9,000 to 13,000 distinct CDR3 sequences, approximately 8% seen once. Time point given: sample taken at primary tumor resection. The sample was lung tumor tissue, taken at surgery. The origin of the receptors is a female donor with early-stage non-small cell lung cancer.

This clonotype was detected ten times or more. This chain joins TRBV19 and TRBJ1-5; 9 bases are a match to TRBD1. The CDR3 spans 15 residues. V was clipped by 3 bases and J by 4 bases; unmatched bases: 4. Germline V gene lookup returns CDR1 LNHDA and CDR2 SQIVND (reference sequence). CDR3 in amino acids: CASSMEQGANQPQHF. The CDR3 bases are TGTGCCAGTAGTATGGAACAGGGGGCAAATCAGCCCCAGCATTTT.

J is TRBJ2-5 and V is TRBV5-5; 9 nucleotides line up with TRBD1. Germline CDR1 and CDR2: SGHKS and YYEKEE (reference sequence). J was trimmed by 7 bases and V by 0 bases; bases with no gene match: 4. The CDR3 length is 14 residues. The CDR3 nucleotides are TGTGCCAGCAGCTTGGGCGGACAGGGGATGACCCAGTACTTC. Protein sequence: CASSLGGQGMTQYF.

This clonotype was seen only a few times. The chain employs TRBV7-8 and TRBJ2-7; the match to TRBD2 covers 10 bases. V was pared by 7 bases and J by 6 bases, with 9 bases of the junction left unmatched. The CDR3 totals 14 residues. CDR1 SGHVS and CDR2 FQNEAQ come from the germline V gene. The CDR3 coding sequence is TGTGCCAGCACTCTAGCGGGGGCACCGGGCGAGCAGTACTTC. Its translation is CASTLAGAPGEQYF.